This TCR beta chain was identified in a study of blood T cells in healthy people across ages. On this clonotype: What it binds is unknown.

CDR1 and CDR2 (germline): SGHRS, YFSETQ. Trimming shortened V by 7 bases and J by 3 bases, and 10 bases separated the two germline ends. The CDR3 covers 12 residues. It was with a sample-barcoded 5' primer and a J-beta primer mix that a second PCR of about 7 to 12 cycles was run. TCRdb ran MiXCR on the 5' RACE reads and lists one entry per CDR3 protein. This sample has under 2 million distinct CDR3 sequences; around 35% occur once, and the top ten carry roughly 10%. Whole-study findings and limits: Donor CMV infection status was unknown, possibly confounding age-related changes in expanded clonotypes. The study could not conclusively compare naive and antigen-experienced cells, given its unsorted PBMCs.

The receptor's source is a woman younger than 45 in good health. The chain has TRBV5-1 and TRBJ2-5, with D tentatively TRBD2 (6 bases). Specimen: blood. The CDR3 protein is CASGTHKETQYF. In DNA, the CDR3 is TGCGCCAGCGGGACTCACAAAGAGACCCAGTACTTC. Variable domain in full (rest from reference TRBV5-1 and TRBJ2-5): KAGVTQTPRYLIKTRGQQVTLSCSPISGHRSVSWYQQTPGQGLQFLFEYFSETQRNKGNFPGRFSGRQFSNSRSEMNVSTLELGDSALYLCASGTHKETQYFGPGTRLLVL.